The next 16 T cell receptor beta chains were all read from a single sample in a study of T cell changes during pregnancy in multiple sclerosis. Profiling relied on immunoSEQ multiplex PCR, and the TCRdb table lists in-frame clones only, not all of them. The repertoire includes approximately 48,000 clones, approximately 94% of them detected once, and around 5.5% sits in the top ten. Sequences were derived from CD8+ T cells from peripheral blood mononuclear cells, sampled before pregnancy. Every receptor here comes from a female donor with multiple sclerosis, enrolled in a pregnancy study.

V and J are TRBV27 and TRBJ2-7; TRBD1 agrees at 11 bases. The CDR3 sequence is 14 residues long. The germline V gene encodes CDR1 MNHEY and CDR2 SMNVEV (reference sequence). V lost 6 bases and J lost 5; bases outside the gene matches: 6. The CDR3: CASRSGQGAHEQYF. In DNA, the CDR3 is TGTGCCAGCAGGTCCGGACAGGGGGCCCACGAGCAGTACTTC.

This clone has a single count. The chain couples TRBV4-1 to TRBJ2-7; TRBD1 matches at 8 bases. Germline CDR1 reads MGHRA; CDR2 reads YSYEKL. The V segment lost 3 bases and the J segment 3 bases; nucleotides outside the gene matches: 1. This CDR3 has 13 amino acids. CDR3 sequence (DNA): TGCGCCAGCAGCCACGACAGGGGCTACGAGCAGTACTTC. Protein product: CASSHDRGYEQYF.

The V gene is TRBV6-1, the J gene TRBJ1-5; D perhaps matches TRBD1 (5 bases). Trimming left V 0 bases short and J 0 bases short, with 15 bases between. The CDR3 spans 18 residues. Germline V lookup: CDR1 MNHNS, CDR2 SASEGT. The CDR3 DNA reads as TGTGCCAGCAGTGAAGCTAGGGGCAACCTACTTAGCAATCAGCCCCAGCATTTT. Its translation is CASSEARGNLLSNQPQHF.

The chain has TRBV30 and TRBJ1-2; a weak D match, TRBD1 (5 bases). The CDR3 loop spans 13 amino acids. Germline V lookup: CDR1 GTSNPN, CDR2 SVGIG (reference sequence). Trimming stripped 2 bases from V and 4 bases from J, with 11 bases between. CDR3 amino acids: CAWSNPGGYGYTF. The CDR3 DNA is TGTGCCTGGAGTAACCCGGGGGGCTATGGCTACACCTTC.

The chain has TRBV14 and TRBJ1-2, with D unclear. Trimming pared 4 bases from V and 5 bases from J, leaving 8 bases between. The CDR3 runs 12 residues. Germline V gene lookup returns CDR1 SGHDN and CDR2 FVKESK. The CDR3 sequence is CASSPGGYGYTF. The CDR3 DNA reads TGTGCCAGCAGCCCGGGAGGGTATGGCTACACCTTC.

The chain couples TRBV6-1 to TRBJ2-1, with 7 bases that match TRBD1. The germline gives CDR1 MNHNS, CDR2 SASEGT. The CDR3 contains 15 residues. The junction had 6 bases not matched to a gene; V was cut back by 3 bases and J by 4 bases. The CDR3 region has the DNA TGTGCCAGCAGTGAGGAGACAGGGACATACAATGAGCAGTTCTTC. It encodes CASSEETGTYNEQFF.

This sequence joins TRBV19 and TRBJ1-1, with D possibly being TRBD1 (5 bases). The CDR3 consists of 14 residues. The germline V gene has CDR1 LNHDA and CDR2 SQIVND (reference sequence). Trimming removed 2 bases from V and 4 bases from J, with 11 bases in between. Here the CDR3 DNA reads TGTGCCAGTAGTATAAGCGCAGGGCTCACTGAAGCTTTCTTT. The encoded protein is CASSISAGLTEAFF. The whole variable domain, remainder taken from reference TRBV19 and TRBJ1-1, is DGGITQSPKYLFRKEGQNVTLSCEQNLNHDAMYWYRQDPGQGLRLIYYSQIVNDFQKGDIAEGYSVSREKKESFPLTVTSAQKNPTAFYLCASSISAGLTEAFFGQGTRLTVV.

The V and J genes are TRBV7-9 and TRBJ2-1; perhaps TRBD1 as D (6 bases). This CDR3 comprises 16 residues. Looked up from germline, CDR1 is SEHNR and CDR2 is FQNEAQ (reference sequence). V shed 3 bases and J shed 1 base, with 13 bases lying between them. The CDR3 region has the DNA TGTGCCAGCAGCTTGGGTACAGGGCTTTCCTACAATGAGCAGTTCTTC. This gives the protein CASSLGTGLSYNEQFF.

CDR3 region: CASRLVPGTSGRYEQFF. The CDR3 DNA follows: TGTGCAAGTCGCTTAGTACCCGGGACTAGCGGGAGGTATGAGCAGTTCTTC. The V call is TRBV12-2, the J call TRBJ2-1; TRBD2, the D gene given by the table, was not confirmed from the DNA. TRBV12-2 is a known pseudogene. The CDR3 contains 17 residues.

V and J are TRBV7-9 and TRBJ2-7, with D hard to call. CDR3 length equals 12 residues. Germline loops: CDR1 SEHNR, CDR2 FQNEAQ (reference sequence). Trimming stripped 5 bases from V and 3 bases from J, with 8 bases between. CDR3 in amino acids: CASSIRGYEQYF. DNA for the CDR3: TGTGCCAGCAGCATCCGCGGCTACGAGCAGTACTTC.

J is TRBJ2-3 and V is TRBV11-3, with D tentatively TRBD2 (6 bases). V was cut by 5 bases and J by 9 bases, with 21 bases left in between. CDR1 and CDR2 (germline): SGHNT, YENEEA. CDR3 length equals 15 residues. The CDR3 loop reads CASSTGFGGGFTQYF. The CDR3 DNA reads TGTGCCAGCAGCACTGGTTTCGGGGGAGGTTTCACGCAGTATTTT.

V and J are TRBV5-1 and TRBJ2-1; D call uncertain. The CDR3 sequence is 12 residues long. The ends were cut back, 2 bases at V and 8 bases at J, with 8 bases in the middle. Germline V gene data show CDR1 as SGHRS and CDR2 as YFSETQ. In DNA form, the CDR3 reads TGCGCCAGCAGCTTAAGAGAAGATGAGCAGTTCTTC. Amino acid sequence: CASSLREDEQFF.

The chain joins TRBV19 to TRBJ2-1; 7 bases agree with TRBD2. The germline V gene has CDR1 LNHDA and CDR2 SQIVND (reference sequence). CDR3 length: 14 residues. V dropped 5 bases and J dropped 7; count of bases not matched to a gene: 8. The CDR3 loop is CASSLGGGFNEQFF. The DNA for the CDR3 is TGTGCCAGTAGTCTGGGGGGAGGGTTTAATGAGCAGTTCTTC.

V is TRBV7-2 and J is TRBJ2-7, with a possible D match to TRBD2 (5 bases). The CDR3 runs to 14 residues. Trimming pared 1 base from V and 5 bases from J, leaving 12 bases between. The germline gives CDR1 SGHTA, CDR2 FQGNSA. The CDR3 reads CASSLVTSSDEQYF. CDR3 in DNA: TGTGCCAGCAGCTTAGTAACTAGTTCTGACGAGCAGTACTTC.

This chain links TRBV5-4 with TRBJ1-1, with TRBD1 matching 8 bases. V was pared by 2 bases and J by 5 bases, with 5 bases of the junction left unmatched. The CDR3 extends over 14 amino acids. The germline V gene encodes CDR1 SGHNT and CDR2 YYREEE (reference sequence). CDR3 bases: TGTGCCAGCAGCTTCAGGGGGCGCGGGACTGAAGCTTTCTTT. It translates to CASSFRGRGTEAFF.

V gene TRBV21-1 combines with J gene TRBJ1-2; TRBD1, the table's D call, was not compared with the DNA. TRBV21-1 is noted as a pseudogene. The CDR3 is made up of 11 amino acids. CDR3 bases: TGTGCCAGCTGGACAGGACCCGGCTACACCTTC. This codes for CASWTGPGYTF.